Shown below are 12 T cell receptor beta chains from a single sample sequenced in a study of blood T cell repertoires in COVID-19. Method: immunoSEQ multiplex PCR; TCRdb's copy keeps in-frame clones and lacks some. This sample has more than 75,000 clones, with almost 90% found just once. Sample: peripheral blood. All receptors derive from a woman aged 80 or older with acute or convalescent COVID-19.

This clone was seen only a few times. V and J are TRBV6-1 and TRBJ2-2, with 9 bases lining up with TRBD1. The CDR3 is made up of 16 amino acids. Germline loops: CDR1 MNHNS, CDR2 SASEGT. Losses at the gene ends were 3 bases for V and 6 bases for J; bases not matched to a gene: 8. The CDR3 sequence: CASSDTGTGLSGELFF. The DNA of the CDR3 is TGTGCCAGCAGTGATACTGGGACAGGGCTATCCGGGGAGCTGTTTTTT.

CDR3 residues: CASSPSVGALGWSTDTQYF. The DNA for the CDR3 is TGTGCCAGCAGCCCGAGCGTGGGGGCGCTCGGATGGAGCACAGATACGCAGTATTTT. V usage is TRBV11-2 and J usage is TRBJ2-3; D possibly corresponds to TRBD1 (6 bases). CDR1 and CDR2 (germline): SGHAT, FQNNGV. V lost 5 bases and J lost 0, with 24 bases in between. The CDR3 is 19 amino acids.

The chain joins TRBV6-5 to TRBJ2-7; 7 bases align to TRBD1. The CDR3 consists of 15 residues. Germline V CDR1 and CDR2: MNHEY, SVGAGI. V shed 5 bases, J shed 6 bases, and the junction held 13 bases outside the gene matches. This chain's CDR3 is CASSPRDSLKFEQYF. CDR3 DNA: TGTGCCAGCAGTCCCCGGGACAGCCTAAAATTCGAGCAGTACTTC.

This clone was counted once. The chain uses TRBV5-1 and TRBJ2-1, with 8 bases matching TRBD2. Per germline, CDR1 SGHRS and CDR2 YFSETQ. The V segment lost 3 bases and the J segment 8 bases; nucleotides outside the gene matches: 10. This CDR3 has 15 residues. The DNA of the CDR3 is TGCGCCAGCAGCTCCCCTAGCGGGTGGGAGGATGAGCAGTTCTTC. Its protein is CASSSPSGWEDEQFF.

The chain has TRBV5-1 and TRBJ1-6, with 10 bases matching TRBD1. Germline CDR1 and CDR2: SGHRS and YFSETQ. J gave up 10 bases and V 0 bases, and 13 bases lay outside the gene matches. CDR3 length: 18 amino acids. The CDR3 region is CASSLAGTGALKGSPLHF. As DNA, the CDR3 is TGCGCCAGCAGCTTGGCCGGGACAGGGGCCCTCAAGGGCTCACCCCTCCACTTT.

The chain is built from TRBV23-1 and TRBJ2-5; 8 bases fit TRBD1. TRBV23-1 is reported as an ORF; its role is uncertain. V dropped 6 bases and J dropped 3; count of bases not matched to a gene: 24. CDR3 size: 20 residues. The CDR3 DNA is TGCGCCAGCAGGGATAGTCAAGAGGGCAGTCTCACAGGGGGTGAAGAGACCCAGTACTTC. This codes for CASRDSQEGSLTGGEETQYF.

V usage is TRBV3-1 (or the pseudogene TRBV3-2) and J usage is TRBJ1-2, with 10 bases lining up with TRBD1. The V gene end was trimmed by 4 bases and the J gene end by 4 bases; junction bases not matched to a gene: 3. The V gene's germline CDR1 is LGHDT and CDR2 YNNKEL (reference sequence). The CDR3 covers 14 residues. In nucleotides, the CDR3 is TGTGCCAGCAGCCCGGGACAGGGGCGCTATGGCTACACCTTC. Amino acid sequence: CASSPGQGRYGYTF.

V gene TRBV19 combines with J gene TRBJ1-6; 7 bases are shared with TRBD1. The length of the CDR3 is 13 residues. V gave up 4 bases and J gave up 10 bases; unmatched junction bases: 4. Germline V lookup: CDR1 LNHDA, CDR2 SQIVND (reference sequence). CDR3 bases: TGTGCCAGTAGTAGTGACAGGGACTCACCCCTCCACTTT. This encodes CASSSDRDSPLHF.

This chain links TRBV6-5 with TRBJ2-7; D unresolved. Trimming took 6 bases from V and 3 from J, leaving 6 bases between them. CDR1 MNHEY and CDR2 SVGAGI come from the germline V gene. The CDR3 contains 11 residues. The CDR3 loop is CASRTSYEQYF. DNA for the CDR3: TGTGCCAGCAGAACAAGCTACGAGCAGTACTTC.

The chain carries TRBV2 and TRBJ2-7, with a weak D call TRBD1 (6 bases). CDR1 and CDR2 from the germline V gene are SNHLY and FYNNEI. CDR3 length: 12 amino acids. Trimming took 4 bases from V and 7 from J, leaving 11 bases between them. The CDR3 sequence is CASSVSTGEQYF. The CDR3 region has the DNA TGTGCCAGCAGTGTCAGCACAGGGGAGCAGTACTTC.

The chain employs TRBV6-5 and TRBJ1-3; no clear D gene. Germline V gene data show CDR1 as MNHEY and CDR2 as SVGAGI. The CDR3 length is 15 residues. V lost 5 bases, J lost 1 base, and 12 bases lay in between. CDR3 protein: CASSLTAFSGNTIYF. CDR3 nucleotide sequence: TGTGCCAGCAGTCTCACAGCCTTTTCTGGAAACACCATATATTTT.

This clone was observed once. V and J are TRBV7-9 and TRBJ2-7; perhaps TRBD2 as D (6 bases). V was trimmed by 5 bases and J by 3 bases, leaving 14 bases between them. Per germline, CDR1 SEHNR and CDR2 FQNEAQ (reference sequence). The CDR3 totals 14 residues. The CDR3 loop reads CASSHPGSYYEQYF. Here the CDR3 DNA reads TGTGCCAGCAGCCATCCCGGGAGTTACTACGAGCAGTACTTC.